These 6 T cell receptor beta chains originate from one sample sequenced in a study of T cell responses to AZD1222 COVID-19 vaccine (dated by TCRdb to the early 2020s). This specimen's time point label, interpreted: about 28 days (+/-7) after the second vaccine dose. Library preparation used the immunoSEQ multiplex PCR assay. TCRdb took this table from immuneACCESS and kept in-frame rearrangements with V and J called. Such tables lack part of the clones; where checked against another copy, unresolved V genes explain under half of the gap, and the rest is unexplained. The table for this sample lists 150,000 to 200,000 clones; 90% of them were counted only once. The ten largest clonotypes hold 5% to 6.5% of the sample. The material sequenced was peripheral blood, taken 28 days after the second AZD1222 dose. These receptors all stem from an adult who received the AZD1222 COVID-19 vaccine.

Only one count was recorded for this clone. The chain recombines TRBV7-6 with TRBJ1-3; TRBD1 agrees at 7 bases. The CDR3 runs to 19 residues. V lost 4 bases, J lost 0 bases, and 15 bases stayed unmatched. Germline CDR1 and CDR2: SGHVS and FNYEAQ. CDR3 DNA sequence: TGTGCCAGCAGCTCATTGTATTTTCCCGGGACAGTCTCTGGAAACACCATATATTTT. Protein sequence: CASSSLYFPGTVSGNTIYF. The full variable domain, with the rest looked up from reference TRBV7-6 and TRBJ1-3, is GAGVSQSPRYKVTKRGQDVALRCDPISGHVSLYWYRQALGQGPEFLTYFNYEAQQDKSGLPNDRFSAERPEGSISTLTIQRTEQRDSAMYRCASSSLYFPGTVSGNTIYFGEGSWLTVV.

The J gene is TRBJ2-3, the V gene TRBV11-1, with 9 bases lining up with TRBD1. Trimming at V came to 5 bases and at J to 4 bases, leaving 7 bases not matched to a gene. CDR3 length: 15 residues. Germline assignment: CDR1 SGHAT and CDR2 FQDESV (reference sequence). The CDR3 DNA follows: TGTGCCAGCAGCCGACGACAGGGGGGGGCAGATACGCAGTATTTT. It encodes CASSRRQGGADTQYF.

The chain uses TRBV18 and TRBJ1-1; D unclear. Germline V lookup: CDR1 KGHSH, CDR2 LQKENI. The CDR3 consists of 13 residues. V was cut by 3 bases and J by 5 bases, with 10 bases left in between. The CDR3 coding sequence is TGTGCCAGCTCACCGTACTACGAAACTGAAGCTTTCTTT. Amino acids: CASSPYYETEAFF.

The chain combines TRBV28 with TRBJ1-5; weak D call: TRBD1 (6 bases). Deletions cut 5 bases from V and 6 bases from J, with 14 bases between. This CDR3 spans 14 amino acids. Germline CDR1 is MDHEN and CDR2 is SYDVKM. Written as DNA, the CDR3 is TGTGCCAGCAGTATACAGGGCCCAGGTCAGCCCCAGCATTTT. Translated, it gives CASSIQGPGQPQHF.

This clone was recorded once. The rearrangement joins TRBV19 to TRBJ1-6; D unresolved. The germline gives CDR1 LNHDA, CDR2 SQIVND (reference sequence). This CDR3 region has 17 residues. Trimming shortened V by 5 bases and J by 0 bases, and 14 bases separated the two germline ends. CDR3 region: CASSEDSLSSYNSPLHF. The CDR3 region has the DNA TGTGCCAGTAGTGAGGACTCCTTGAGCTCCTATAATTCACCCCTCCACTTT.

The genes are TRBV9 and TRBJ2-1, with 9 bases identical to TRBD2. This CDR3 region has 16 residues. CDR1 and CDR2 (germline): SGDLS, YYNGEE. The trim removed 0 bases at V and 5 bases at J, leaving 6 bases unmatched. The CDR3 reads CASSVAPAGGNNEQFF. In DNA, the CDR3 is TGTGCCAGCAGCGTAGCCCCAGCGGGAGGAAACAATGAGCAGTTCTTC.